Reported below is one TCR beta chain. The data were obtained in a study of blood T cell repertoires in COVID-19. Overall study: Acute and convalescent COVID-19 specimens originated in the United States, Italy and Spain. Nucleic acid was either cDNA or gDNA, and it came from T cells, B-cell-depleted T cells, or PBMCs.

CDR1 and CDR2 from the germline V gene are GTSNPN and SVGIG (reference sequence). The CDR3 contains 14 residues. The ends lost 6 bases at V and 6 bases at J; junction bases unmatched: 8. In the authors' workflow: Reference gene primer amplification yielded estimated nucleated cell counts. Method: immunoSEQ multiplex PCR; TCRdb's copy keeps in-frame clones and lacks some. D and trimming come from the DNA, and the V and J calls and clone size come from that table. Found here are about 150,000 clones, more than 70% of them singletons; the top ten hold 2% to 2.5%. The TCR originated in a man aged 50 or older who had recovered from COVID-19. This chain connects TRBV30 to TRBJ1-6; TRBD1 aligns across 7 bases. Sequencing was carried out using peripheral blood. The CDR3 loop reads CACPRGTVNSPLHF. The CDR3 nucleotides are TGTGCCTGCCCAAGAGGGACAGTTAATTCACCCCTCCACTTT.